This TCR beta chain is from a study of T cells in Graves' hyperthyroidism and ophthalmopathy (dated by TCRdb to about 2019). Turning to the overall study: Peripheral blood samples were taken at the time of initial diagnosis, prior to any treatment. After sampling, hyperthyroidism patients received methimazole starting at 30 mg daily, and ophthalmopathy patients received high-dose intravenous methylprednisolone. Whether ophthalmopathy could be predicted prospectively was tested in an independent validation cohort made up of 18 to 20 hyperthyroidism patients plus 17 patients who later progressed to ophthalmopathy. The study also compared thyroid tissue and blood T-cell repertoires from about six Graves' hyperthyroidism patients. The paper reports TCR Vbeta CDR3 sequencing of some 140 peripheral blood samples: approximately 41 ophthalmopathy, over 70 hyperthyroidism and roughly 17 progressor patients. The 90 to 100 discovery patients were randomly divided into training and test sets at a 7:3 ratio. TCR V-J signatures able to tell the groups apart were searched for in a discovery cohort of more than 90 patients, of whom around 42 had Graves' ophthalmopathy and around 57 had stable Graves' hyperthyroidism. Overall results and qualifications from the work: A 13 V-J signature model separated ophthalmopathy from stable hyperthyroidism, with around 88% sensitivity and around 84% specificity in cross-validation and 80%/75% in testing. Sample size was not statistically predetermined, and blinding of investigators to group allocation was not performed. Most expanded thyroid clonotypes (frequency above 0.001) were also detected in blood, a finding suggesting that blood repertoires may reflect thyroid immune responses. In validation, the model predicted progression to ophthalmopathy with approximately 70% sensitivity and roughly 75% specificity, a median of approximately 6.7 months before onset.

This clonotype was observed at least ten times. The specificity of this receptor is unknown. Base qualities are not at hand, and no much larger clone is one base apart. Graves' hyperthyroidism was defined as stable when no progression to ophthalmopathy occurred over 18 months of follow-up. The hyperthyroidism patients were between 18 and 65 years old and newly diagnosed, with a disease duration of less than 2 months. The study excluded patients with uncontrolled infections, other autoimmune diseases, pregnancy or lactation. Diagnoses relied on clinical symptoms, serum thyroxine and TRAb, thyroid ultrasound and orbital computed tomography. PBMCs were isolated from more than 8 ml of fresh peripheral blood by Ficoll-Paque density gradient centrifugation. Total RNA was extracted with Trizol reagent, and quality was checked on an Agilent 2100 Bioanalyzer. Amplification of TCR beta CDR3 regions was carried out from RNA transcripts. For the first round of RT-PCR on the TCR CDR3, the HTBI primer set was used together with the Qiagen OneStep RT-PCR kit. Libraries were constructed in a second round of multiplex PCR, after which size selection and purification were carried out. Libraries were sequenced paired-end with 100 bp reads on an Illumina HiSeq2000. The original methods were these. SOAPnuke was used to process the raw data, throwing out any read that contained adapters or uncalled bases, had a mean Phred below 15, or lacked an exact constant-primer or identifier match. COPE v1.2.5 was used to merge high-quality paired reads, and clonotypes were defined as unique nucleotide sequences. MiTCR v1.1 was used to align clonotypes to the IMGT TRBV, TRBD and TRBJ reference segments. Only V-J combinations with frequency above 0.0001, covering roughly 99% of repertoires, were analysed. A TCS score was defined as the ratio of F50 (clonal expansion) to E x V (chaos), with BLOSUM62-based TCRdist applied between CDR3 peptides within each V-J. Welch's t-statistics and random forest reduced around 520 V-J features to roughly 13, which were used in a naive Bayes classifier (R e1071). TCRdb reran the public reads through fastp at Q25 and MiXCR, keeping productive beta chains. Identical CDR3 protein sequences are pooled into one entry, listed with their most common genes and DNA. TCRdb's processing, not the study's, gives the V and J calls here. The sample data list approximately 410,000 distinct CDR3 sequences, and approximately 15% of these were observed just once. 5% to 6% of the sample goes to the ten largest clones.

V and J lose 3 bases and 5 bases, and a span of 19 bases separates them. The CDR3 runs 16 amino acids, cysteine and phenylalanine included. The retained sequence is limited to the CDR3, 48 bases, with the frame set at the first base. CDR1 is given as SGHAT and CDR2 as FQNNGV, both from the germline V gene. The sequence joins TRBV11-2 to TRBJ2-5; TRBD1 is a weak D gene call, 6 bases matching. Input material: blood. This clonotype originated in a woman aged 18-30 years with Graves' hyperthyroidism. The DNA sequence is TGTGCCAGCAGCTTTCAAGTCCAGGGGCGCGGGGAGACCCAGTACTTC. Its protein product is CASSFQVQGRGETQYF.